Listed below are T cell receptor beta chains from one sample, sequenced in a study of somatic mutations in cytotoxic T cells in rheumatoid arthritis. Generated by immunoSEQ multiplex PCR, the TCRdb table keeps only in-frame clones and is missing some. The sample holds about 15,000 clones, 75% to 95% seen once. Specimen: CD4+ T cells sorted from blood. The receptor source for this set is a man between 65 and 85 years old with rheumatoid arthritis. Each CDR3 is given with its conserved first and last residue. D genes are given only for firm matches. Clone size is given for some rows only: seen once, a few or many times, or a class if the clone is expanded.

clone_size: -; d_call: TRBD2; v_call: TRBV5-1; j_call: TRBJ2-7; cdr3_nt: TGCGCCAGCAGCCCGTTGGGAGGGGCTCGCGAGCAGTACTTC; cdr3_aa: CASSPLGGAREQYF
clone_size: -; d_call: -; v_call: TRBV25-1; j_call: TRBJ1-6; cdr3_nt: TGTGCCAGCAGAAGACAGAATTCACCCCTCCACTTT; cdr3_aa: CASRRQNSPLHF
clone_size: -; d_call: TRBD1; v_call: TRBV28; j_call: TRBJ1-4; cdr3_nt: TGTGCCAGCAGGACCCCGGGACAGGGAGTGGAAAAACTGTTTTTT; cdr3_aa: CASRTPGQGVEKLFF
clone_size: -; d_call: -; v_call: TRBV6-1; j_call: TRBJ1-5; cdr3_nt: TGTGCCAGCGCCAGGGAGGGCAATCAGCCCCAGCATTTT; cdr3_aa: CASAREGNQPQHF
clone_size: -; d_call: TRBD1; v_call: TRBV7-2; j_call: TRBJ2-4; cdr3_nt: TGTGCCAGCAGCAGGTCCGGGACAGAAAAAAACATTCAGTACTTC; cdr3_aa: CASSRSGTEKNIQYF
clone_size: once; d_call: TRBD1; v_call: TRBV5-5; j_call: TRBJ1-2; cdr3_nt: TGTGCCAGCAGCCCGGACAGGCATGGCTACACCTTC; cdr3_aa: CASSPDRHGYTF
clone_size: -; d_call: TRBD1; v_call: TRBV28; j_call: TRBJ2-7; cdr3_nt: TGTGCCAGCAGTTCGGGACAGGGGGCTTACGAGCAGTACTTC; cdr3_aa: CASSSGQGAYEQYF
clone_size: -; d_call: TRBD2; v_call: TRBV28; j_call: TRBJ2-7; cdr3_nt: TGTGCCAGCAGTTTGACTAGCGGGAGCTCCTACGAGCAGTACTTC; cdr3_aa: CASSLTSGSSYEQYF
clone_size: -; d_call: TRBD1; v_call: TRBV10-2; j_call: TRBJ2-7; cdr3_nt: TGCGCCAGCAGTGAGAGTGGGAGGGGACAGGGGGCCTACGAGCAGTACTTC; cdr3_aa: CASSESGRGQGAYEQYF
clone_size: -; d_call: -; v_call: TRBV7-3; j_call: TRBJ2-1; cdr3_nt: TGTGCCAGCAGCACCGCACCCCCCTCTGGGCAGGGGTATAATGAGCAGTTCTTC; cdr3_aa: CASSTAPPSGQGYNEQFF
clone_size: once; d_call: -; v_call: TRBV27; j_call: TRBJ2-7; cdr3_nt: TGTGCCAGCAGTTTACAGGGACAACCACTTGGATCCTACGAGCAGTACTTC; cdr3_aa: CASSLQGQPLGSYEQYF
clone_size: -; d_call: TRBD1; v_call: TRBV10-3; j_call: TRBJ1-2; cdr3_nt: TGTGCCATCAGTGACCTGACAGGGGTCTATGGCTACACCTTC; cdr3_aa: CAISDLTGVYGYTF
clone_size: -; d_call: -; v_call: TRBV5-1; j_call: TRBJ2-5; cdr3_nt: TGCGCCAGCAGCTCCACTACAGGGTCAGAGACCCAGTACTTC; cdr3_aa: CASSSTTGSETQYF
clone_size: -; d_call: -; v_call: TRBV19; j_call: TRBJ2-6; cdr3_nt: TGTGCCAGTAGTATTATCCAGGGTGCCGCTGGGGCCAACGTCCTGACTTTC; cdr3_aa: CASSIIQGAAGANVLTF
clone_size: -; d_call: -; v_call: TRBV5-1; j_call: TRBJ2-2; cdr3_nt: TGCGCCAGCAGCTCTAGGGGGGGTAGCTCGAAATATAACACCGGGGAGCTGTTTTTT; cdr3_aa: CASSSRGGSSKYNTGELFF
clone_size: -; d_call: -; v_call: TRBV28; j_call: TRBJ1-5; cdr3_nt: TGTGCCAGCAGTTATACCTCTGGGACAAATCAGCCCCAGCATTTT; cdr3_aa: CASSYTSGTNQPQHF
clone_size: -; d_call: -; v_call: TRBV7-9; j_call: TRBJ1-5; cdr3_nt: TGTGCCAGCAGCTCCCACTATAGCAATCAGCCCCAGCATTTT; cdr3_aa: CASSSHYSNQPQHF
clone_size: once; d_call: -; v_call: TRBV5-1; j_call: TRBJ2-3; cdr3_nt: TGCGCCAGCAGCTTGGGGACTGGTTTGGATACGCAGTATTTT; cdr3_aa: CASSLGTGLDTQYF
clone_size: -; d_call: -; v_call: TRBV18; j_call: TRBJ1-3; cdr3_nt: TGTGCCAGCTCACCACCGGGGCGGCAAGACTCTGGAAACACCATATATTTT; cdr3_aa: CASSPPGRQDSGNTIYF
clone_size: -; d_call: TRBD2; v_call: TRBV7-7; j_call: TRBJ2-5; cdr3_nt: TGTGCCAGCAGCTTAGTCCGGAGCGGGAGAGAGACCCAGTACTTC; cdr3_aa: CASSLVRSGRETQYF
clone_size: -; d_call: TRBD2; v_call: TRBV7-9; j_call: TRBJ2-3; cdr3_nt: TGTGCCAGCAGCTTAACTAGCGGGGGGAACACAGATACGCAGTATTTT; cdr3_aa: CASSLTSGGNTDTQYF
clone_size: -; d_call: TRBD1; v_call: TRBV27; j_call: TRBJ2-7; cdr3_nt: TGTGCCAGCAGTCAGACAGGGGCCCTTCCCTACGAGCAGTACTTC; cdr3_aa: CASSQTGALPYEQYF
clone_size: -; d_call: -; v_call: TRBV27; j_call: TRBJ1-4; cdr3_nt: TGTGCCAGCAGGCGCACAGAGACTAATGAAAAACTGTTTTTT; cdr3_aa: CASRRTETNEKLFF
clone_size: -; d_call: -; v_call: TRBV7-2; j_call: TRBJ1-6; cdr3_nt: TGTGCCAGCAGCTCCAGGACAGTCCTTAATTCACCCCTCCACTTT; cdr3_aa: CASSSRTVLNSPLHF
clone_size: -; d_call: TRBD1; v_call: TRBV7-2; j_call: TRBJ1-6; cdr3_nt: TGTGCCAGCAGCACAGGGGCAGATAATTCACCCCTCCACTTT; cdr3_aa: CASSTGADNSPLHF
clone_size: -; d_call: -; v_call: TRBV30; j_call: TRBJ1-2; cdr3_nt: TGTGCCTGGAGTGTCAGGGGACACAACTATGGCTACACCTTC; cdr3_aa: CAWSVRGHNYGYTF
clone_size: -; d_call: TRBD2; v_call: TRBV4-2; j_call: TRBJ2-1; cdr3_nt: TGTGCCAGCAGCCGCGATAGCGGGGGGGGCAATGAGCAGTTCTTC; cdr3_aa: CASSRDSGGGNEQFF
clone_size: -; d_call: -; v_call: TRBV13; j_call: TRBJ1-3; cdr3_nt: TGTGCCAGCAGCTTAGGCTGGACAGCTAATTCTGGAAACACCATATATTTT; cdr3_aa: CASSLGWTANSGNTIYF
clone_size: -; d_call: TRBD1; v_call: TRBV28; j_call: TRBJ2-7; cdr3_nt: TGTGCCAGCCTGACAGGGTCCTACGAGCAGTACTTC; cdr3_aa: CASLTGSYEQYF
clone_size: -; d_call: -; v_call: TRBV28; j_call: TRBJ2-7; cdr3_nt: TGTGCCAGCAGTCCCCCCACAGGGCCCTACGAGCAGTACTTC; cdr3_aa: CASSPPTGPYEQYF
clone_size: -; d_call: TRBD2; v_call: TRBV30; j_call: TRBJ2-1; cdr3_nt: TGTGCCTGGATTAGGGGACTAGGACCCCCCAATGAGCAGTTCTTC; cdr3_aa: CAWIRGLGPPNEQFF
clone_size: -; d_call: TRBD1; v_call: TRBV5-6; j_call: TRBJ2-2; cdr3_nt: TGTGCCAGCAGCTTGGTCGGGACAGGGCAAACCGGGGAGCTGTTTTTT; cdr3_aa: CASSLVGTGQTGELFF
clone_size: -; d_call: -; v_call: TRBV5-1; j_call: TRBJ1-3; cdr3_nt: TGCGCCAGCAGCTTGCAGGGCGGAAACACCATATATTTT; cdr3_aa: CASSLQGGNTIYF
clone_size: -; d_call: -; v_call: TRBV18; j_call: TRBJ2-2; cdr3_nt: TGTGCCAGCTCTGGGGGGGCCGCGAACACCGGGGAGCTGTTTTTT; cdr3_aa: CASSGGAANTGELFF
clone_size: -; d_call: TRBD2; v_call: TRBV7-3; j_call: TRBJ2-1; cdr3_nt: TGTGCCAGCAGCCCGGGACTAGCTAGGGGCAATGAGCAGTTCTTC; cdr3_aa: CASSPGLARGNEQFF
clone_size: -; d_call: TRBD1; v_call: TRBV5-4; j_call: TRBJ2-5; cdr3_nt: TGTGCCAGCAGCGTAGACAGGGTTGAGACCCAGTACTTC; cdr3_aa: CASSVDRVETQYF
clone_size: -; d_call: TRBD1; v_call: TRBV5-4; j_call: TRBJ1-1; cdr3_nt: TGTGCCAGCAGCTTGTCGGGACAGGGGTTTTTCCCTGAAGCTTTCTTT; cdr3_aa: CASSLSGQGFFPEAFF
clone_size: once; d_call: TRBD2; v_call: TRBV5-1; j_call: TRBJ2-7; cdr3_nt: TGCGCCAGCAGCAGTGTACCGGGACTAGCGGGAGGGAATCCCCCGGGGGAGCAGTACTTC; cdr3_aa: CASSSVPGLAGGNPPGEQYF
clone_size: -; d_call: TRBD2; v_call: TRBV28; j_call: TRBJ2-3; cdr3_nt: TGTGCCAGCAGCGTGTCTGGGAGGGGCACAGATACGCAGTATTTT; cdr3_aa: CASSVSGRGTDTQYF
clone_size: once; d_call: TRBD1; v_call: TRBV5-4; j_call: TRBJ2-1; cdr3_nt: TGTGCCAGCAGCTTGGGACAGGGTCTCGACAATGAGCAGTTCTTC; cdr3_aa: CASSLGQGLDNEQFF
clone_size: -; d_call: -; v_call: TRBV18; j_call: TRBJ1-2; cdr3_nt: TGTGCCAGCTCACCGGACTGGACTCTTTCGGGCTATGGCTACACCTTC; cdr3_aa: CASSPDWTLSGYGYTF
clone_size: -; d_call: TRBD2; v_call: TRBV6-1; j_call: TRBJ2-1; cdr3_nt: TGTGCCAGCAGTCGATCGGGACTAGCGTTAAATGAGCAGTTCTTC; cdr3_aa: CASSRSGLALNEQFF
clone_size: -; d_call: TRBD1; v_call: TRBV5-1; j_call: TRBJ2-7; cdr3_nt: TGCGCCAGCAGCTCGGGACAGGGGTACGAGCAGTACTTC; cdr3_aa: CASSSGQGYEQYF
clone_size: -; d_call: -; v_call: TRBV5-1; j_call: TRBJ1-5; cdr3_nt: TGCGCCAGCAGCTCCGGGACACTAGATCAGCCCCAGCATTTT; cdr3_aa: CASSSGTLDQPQHF
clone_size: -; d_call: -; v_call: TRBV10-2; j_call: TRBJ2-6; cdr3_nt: TGCGCCAGCAGTCGAGAGGGCTCTGGGGCCAACGTCCTGACTTTC; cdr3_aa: CASSREGSGANVLTF
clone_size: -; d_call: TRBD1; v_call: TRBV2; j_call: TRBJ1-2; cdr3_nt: TGTGCCAGCAGTGGGACAGGATCGCGGGGCTACACCTTC; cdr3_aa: CASSGTGSRGYTF
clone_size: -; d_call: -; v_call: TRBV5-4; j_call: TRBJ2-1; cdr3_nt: TGTGCCAGCAGCTATTGGCAGGGAGGTGAGCAGTTCTTC; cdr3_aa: CASSYWQGGEQFF
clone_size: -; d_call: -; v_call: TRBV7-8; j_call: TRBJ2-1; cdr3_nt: TGTGCCAGCAGCCCAAACTTGTACAATGAGCAGTTCTTC; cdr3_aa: CASSPNLYNEQFF
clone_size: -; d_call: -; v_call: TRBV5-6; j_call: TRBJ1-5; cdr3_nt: TGTGCCAGCAGCGCGGGCGCAGATCAGCCCCAGCATTTT; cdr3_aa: CASSAGADQPQHF
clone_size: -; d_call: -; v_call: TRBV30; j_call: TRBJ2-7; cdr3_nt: TGTGCCTGTAGGGAGTCCCCCGGTTCCTACGAGCAGTACTTC; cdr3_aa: CACRESPGSYEQYF
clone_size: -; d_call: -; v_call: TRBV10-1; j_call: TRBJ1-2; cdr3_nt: TGCGCCAGCAGTGTAGGGAGTTTTTCCTACTATGGCTACACCTTC; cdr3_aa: CASSVGSFSYYGYTF
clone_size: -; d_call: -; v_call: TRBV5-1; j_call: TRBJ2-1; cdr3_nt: TGCGCCAGCAGCTTGGAGTGGGCAAAGTACAATGAGCAGTTCTTC; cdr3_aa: CASSLEWAKYNEQFF